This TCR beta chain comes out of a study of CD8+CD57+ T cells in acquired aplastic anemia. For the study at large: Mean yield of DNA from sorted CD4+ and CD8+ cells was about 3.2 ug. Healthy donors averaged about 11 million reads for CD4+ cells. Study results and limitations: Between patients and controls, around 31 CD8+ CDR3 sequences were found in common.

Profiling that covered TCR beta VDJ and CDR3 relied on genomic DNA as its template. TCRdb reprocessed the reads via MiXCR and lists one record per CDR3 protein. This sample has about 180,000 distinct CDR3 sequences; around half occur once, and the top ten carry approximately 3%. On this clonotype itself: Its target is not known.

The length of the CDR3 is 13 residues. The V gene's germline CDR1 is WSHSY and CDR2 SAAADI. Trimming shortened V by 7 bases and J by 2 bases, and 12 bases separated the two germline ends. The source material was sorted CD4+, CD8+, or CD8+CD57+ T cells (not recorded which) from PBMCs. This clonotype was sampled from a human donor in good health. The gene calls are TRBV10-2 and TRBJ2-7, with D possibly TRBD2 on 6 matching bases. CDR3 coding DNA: TGCGCCAGCATAGAACCGGGGGCCTACGAGCAGTACTTC. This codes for CASIEPGAYEQYF.